Only a few counts were recorded for the clone carrying this T cell receptor (beta chain). A read error may produce the germline difference seen at one junction end. The data were taken from a study of control samples from healthy donors and cancer patients. Sequencing was performed with immunoSEQ multiplex PCR; in TCRdb, only in-frame clones are kept and a portion is missing. The table includes 250,000 to 300,000 clones, around 80% detected once. This CDR3 spans 15 amino acids. The germline gives CDR1 SSHAT, CDR2 FNYEAQ (reference sequence). The clonotype was recovered from a woman between 55 and 75 years old with lung cancer. The sample was PBMCs. V usage is TRBV7-7 and J usage is TRBJ2-5; D may be TRBD2 (5 bases). Here the CDR3 reads CASSLATGFQETQYF. In DNA, the CDR3 is TGTGCTAGCAGCTTAGCGACGGGGTTCCAAGAGACCCAGTACTTC.